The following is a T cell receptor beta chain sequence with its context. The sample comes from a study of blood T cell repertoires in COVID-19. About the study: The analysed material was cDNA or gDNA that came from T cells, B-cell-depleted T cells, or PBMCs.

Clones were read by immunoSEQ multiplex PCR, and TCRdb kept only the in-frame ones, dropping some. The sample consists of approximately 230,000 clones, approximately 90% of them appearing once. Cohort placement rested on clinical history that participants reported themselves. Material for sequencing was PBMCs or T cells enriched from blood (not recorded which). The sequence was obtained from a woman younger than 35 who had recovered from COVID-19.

DNA of the CDR3: TGTGCCAGCAGCTTGGGGAGAGGGAATTCACCCCTCCACTTT. Translated: CASSLGRGNSPLHF. The rearrangement joins TRBV7-8 to TRBJ1-6; D is ambiguous. V gave up 3 bases and J gave up 7 bases, with 10 bases separating them. Looked up from germline, CDR1 is SGHVS and CDR2 is FQNEAQ. The CDR3 has 14 residues.